The text below deals with one TCR beta chain. The sample holds one count of this clone. Its antigen is unknown. One base away there is no much larger clone; base qualities are not given. The data were obtained in a study of beta chain features in type 1 diabetes (dated by TCRdb to between 2017 and 2018). Notes on the research overall: Patients and healthy donors did not differ in mean age, gender distribution, total cell number or subset yield. A total of some 100,000,000 sorted cells were examined across all samples, and a strong correlation was observed between cell number per subset and RNA yield. The study compared TCRB repertoires of sorted circulating CD4+ T cell subsets between recently diagnosed type 1 diabetes patients and matched healthy donors. Regulatory and stem cell-like memory subsets were isolated from only 8 patients and about 8 healthy donors, whereas naive and central memory subsets came from all 28 donors. The paper's findings and limits, for the study overall: Sequencing cDNA rather than genomic DNA could over-represent highly expressing activated cells, although activation and CD3 levels did not differ between groups. Type 1 diabetes patients showed a moderate but significant shortening of TCRB CDR3 length in all four CD4+ subsets. Because small numbers of individuals were included in the HLA sub-analyses, any influence of HLA type on TCRB rearrangement was left unresolved. Naive, central memory and regulatory TCRB repertoires appeared more similar among patients than among healthy donors. PCR may preferentially amplify shorter templates, but because patient and control samples were amplified and corrected together, any resulting skew would affect both groups equally. Patients with type 1 diabetes made fewer insertions and deleted more nucleotides at VDJ recombination sites, implying thymic rearrangement abnormalities.

Each donor gave one peripheral blood draw, roughly 120 mL on average, collected into heparinised tubes. A BD FACSAria II and a panel including CD45RO, CCR7, CD25, CD127, CD95 and CD27 were used to sort naive, central memory, regulatory and stem cell-like memory CD4+ T cells. A purity above 95% was achieved for all sorted populations. PBMCs were isolated right away by Lymphoprep density gradient centrifugation and were stained directly, without culture. So that batch effects would be minimized, each experiment stained and sorted samples in pairs, pairing one healthy donor with one patient. The entire isolated RNA was reverse transcribed using the High Capacity cDNA Reverse Transcription Kit, and thus expressed TCRB transcripts were sequenced. Naive, central memory and regulatory T cell samples underwent deep immunoSEQ sequencing, averaging about 3.57 million total reads per sample. Sorted cells were lysed in RLT buffer, and RNA was extracted using DNase-treated RNeasy Micro or Mini kits according to cell number. To prevent cross-contamination, every cell subset was processed on its own, while patient and healthy donor samples were processed together. The immunoSEQ multiplex PCR was used to amplify TCRB sequences from cDNA, generating 87-bp fragments that spanned the CDR3 region. Sequencing of the amplicons was done on the Illumina HiSeq platform. In the source study's methods: Synthetic template baselines were used to correct PCR bias computationally, reads within Hamming distance 2 were collapsed together, and singletons that could not be merged were discarded. Reads were aligned to IMGT to assign V, D and J genes, CDR3 length, and insertions or deletions at six rearrangement sites. Clonotype counts were normalized to sorted cell number within each subset before computing true diversity and Gini coefficients with the tcR R package. The overlap coefficient, calculated on TCRB nucleotide sequences, was used to quantify repertoire sharing. Out-of-frame TCRB sequences from naive cells were analyzed to stand in for the pre-selection repertoire. This immuneACCESS table, as held by TCRdb, lists in-frame sequences with V and J called but not all clones. Of the missing ones, under half trace to an unresolved V gene in checked studies; the others have no known cause. The DNA was the basis for D and trimming; V, J and clone size are from that table. This sample comprises around 280,000 clones, 14% to 15% of them detected only once. The ten largest clones take up approximately 0.015% of the sample.

The sequenced material came from naive CD4+ T cells from blood. The intended sense of this specimen's cell subset or site label: true naive CD4+ T cells. The receptor comes from a man in his late teens or twenties with type 1 diabetes.

Read as DNA, the sequence is TGTGCCAGCAGTTTATATCAAGGGAGCTACGAGCAGTACTTC. Its coded protein is CASSLYQGSYEQYF. The chain links TRBV28 with TRBJ2-7, with TRBD2 perhaps the D gene, on 5 matching bases. From cysteine to phenylalanine, the CDR3 is 14 amino acids long. Of the read, only the CDR3 DNA is kept; its 42 bases are in frame from base 1. CDR1 and CDR2 (MDHEN, SYDVKM) derive from the germline V gene. The germline ends are 10 bases apart after V is trimmed by 1 base and J by 3 bases.